This T cell receptor (beta chain) is drawn from a study of regulatory T cells in long-lasting Graves disease (TCRdb year 2021). Describing the broader study: Patients with newly diagnosed Graves' disease had been on antithyroid drugs for under 3 months. Patients with persistent Graves' disease were compared with patients with newly diagnosed Graves' disease using TCR sequencing and RNA sequencing of peripheral blood. The study was conducted in China and was registered as a clinical trial. TCR sequencing covered 13 persistent and approximately 20 newly diagnosed Graves' disease patients, about 35 samples in total.

Worth noting for this clonotype: What antigen it recognizes has not been identified. No base-level quality is on record; no much larger clone is a single base apart.

The library came from multiplex PCR. Sequencing was carried out with an Illumina HiSeq 4000. CDR3 regions were amplified by Arm-PCR with iRepertoire HTBI primers to construct TCR beta libraries. Gel purification was performed on PCR products prior to sequencing. From the authors' description of their analysis: Gene usage analysis of CDR3 amino acid clonotypes relied on the 62 TRBV and 15 or so TRBJ segments identified across samples. COPE and FqMerger were used to merge the filtered high-quality paired reads into contigs. Contigs were aligned with BLAST to IMGT TRBV, TRBD and TRBJ reference genes, and CDR3 was defined per IMGT. Any clonotype with a frequency above 0.1% was classified as a highly expanded clone. Repertoire diversity was measured by Shannon entropy, and V-J evenness by the Gini coefficient. A clonotype was considered public if more than one individual shared it. TCRdb handled the public reads itself, with Q25 trimming in fastp and clone calling in MiXCR, and kept productive beta chains. Rows are combined by CDR3 protein, so each entry shows the most common genes and DNA. What appears here as the V and J calls and clone size reflects TCRdb's work, not the paper's. The sample profile shows about 620,000 distinct CDR3 sequences; roughly 15% of them were found once. The ten largest clones represent 15% to 20% of the sample.

Paper-wide results and their limitations: Because the primary lesion, thyroid tissue, could not be accessed, the study looked at peripheral blood alone. A larger number of public clonotypes was shared among persistent patients (about 2,700) than among newly diagnosed patients (around 970). The small sample size was acknowledged by the authors as a limitation that may reduce accuracy. Compared with newly diagnosed patients, persistent Graves' disease patients had lower TCR Shannon entropy and fewer highly expanded clones, which suggests clonal expansion. Only the TCR beta chain was sequenced and analyzed.

What this sample's time point label stands for: newly diagnosed GD, antithyroid drugs for less than 3 months. For both TCR sequencing and RNA sequencing, RNA was extracted from PBMCs in TRIzol. The diagnosis of Graves' disease followed American Thyroid Association guidelines. Patients for the study were recruited at an endocrinology department in Xi'an, China. Each patient gave about 10 milliliters of peripheral blood, collected in an EDTA anticoagulant tube. PBMCs were isolated by Ficoll Paque Plus density gradient separation without further T cell sorting. An Agilent 2100 Bioanalyzer and agarose gel were used to assess RNA quality, and a NanoDrop 2000 was used to measure RNA concentration. Another study also made use of these data, one on T cells in Graves' hyperthyroidism and ophthalmopathy. The second study's authors report: Graves' hyperthyroidism was defined as stable when no progression to ophthalmopathy occurred over 18 months of follow-up. The hyperthyroidism patients were between 18 and 65 years old and newly diagnosed, with a disease duration of less than 2 months. The study excluded patients with uncontrolled infections, other autoimmune diseases, pregnancy or lactation. Diagnoses were based on clinical symptoms, serum thyroxine and TRAb, thyroid ultrasound and orbital computed tomography. A first-round RT-PCR of the TCR CDR3 used the HTBI primer set with the Qiagen OneStep RT-PCR kit. Most expanded thyroid clonotypes (frequency above 0.001) were also detected in blood, suggesting blood repertoires may reflect thyroid immune responses. In cross-validation, a model built on a 13 V-J signature told ophthalmopathy apart from stable hyperthyroidism with 85% to 90% sensitivity and about 81% specificity, and in testing the same model reached 80%/75%. In validation, the model predicted progression to ophthalmopathy a median of roughly 6.2 months before onset, with about 67% sensitivity and roughly 77% specificity. TCR V-J signatures able to tell the groups apart were searched for in a discovery cohort of more than 90 patients, of whom about 40 had Graves' ophthalmopathy and about 60 had stable Graves' hyperthyroidism. An independent validation cohort of about 20 hyperthyroidism patients and 15 or so patients who later progressed to ophthalmopathy tested prospective prediction of ophthalmopathy. The 80 to 100 discovery patients were randomly divided into training and test sets at a 7:3 ratio. The study also compared thyroid tissue and blood T-cell repertoires from roughly six Graves' hyperthyroidism patients. After blood sampling, hyperthyroidism patients were treated with methimazole at a starting dose of 30 mg daily, and ophthalmopathy patients were treated with high-dose intravenous methylprednisolone. Libraries were constructed in a second round of multiplex PCR, after which size selection and purification were performed. Sequencing of the libraries was done on an Illumina HiSeq2000 using paired-end 100 bp reads. SOAPnuke was used to process the raw data, throwing out any read that contained adapters or uncalled bases, had a mean Phred below 15, or lacked an exact constant-primer or identifier match. High-quality paired reads were merged with COPE v1.2.5, and unique nucleotide sequences were defined as clonotypes. MiTCR v1.1 was used to align the clonotypes against IMGT TRBV, TRBD and TRBJ reference segments. Only V-J combinations with frequency above 0.0001, covering approximately 99% of repertoires, were analysed. A TCS score was defined as the ratio between F50 (clonal expansion) and ExV (chaos), using BLOSUM62-based TCRdist between CDR3 peptides within each V-J. Welch's t-statistics and random forest reduced several hundred V-J features to about 13, which were used in a naive Bayes classifier (R e1071). Sample size was not statistically predetermined, and investigators were not blinded to group allocation. According to the paper, TCR Vbeta CDR3 sequencing was carried out on approximately 140 peripheral blood samples, which came from around 43 ophthalmopathy, approximately 78 hyperthyroidism and roughly 17 progressor patients.

Sample: peripheral blood mononuclear cells (PBMCs), taken at new diagnosis, from a patient treated with antithyroid drugs. The source of this sequence is a woman aged 25 to 39 with Graves disease. Donor details come from another sample of the same person, matched by shared clones.

The CDR3 in this case is CASGDRDTDTQYF. The nucleotide sequence is TGTGCCAGTGGGGACAGGGACACAGATACGCAGTATTTT. Here the chain combines TRBV19 and TRBJ2-3; 9 bases in the junction line up with TRBD1. Clipping removes 8 bases from V and 2 bases from J, with 2 as the unmatched junction base count. The germline V gene (reference sequence) gives CDR1 as LNHDA and CDR2 as SQIVND. Reading from cysteine to phenylalanine, the CDR3 counts 13 amino acids. The CDR3 DNA has 39 bases and is translated from base 1.